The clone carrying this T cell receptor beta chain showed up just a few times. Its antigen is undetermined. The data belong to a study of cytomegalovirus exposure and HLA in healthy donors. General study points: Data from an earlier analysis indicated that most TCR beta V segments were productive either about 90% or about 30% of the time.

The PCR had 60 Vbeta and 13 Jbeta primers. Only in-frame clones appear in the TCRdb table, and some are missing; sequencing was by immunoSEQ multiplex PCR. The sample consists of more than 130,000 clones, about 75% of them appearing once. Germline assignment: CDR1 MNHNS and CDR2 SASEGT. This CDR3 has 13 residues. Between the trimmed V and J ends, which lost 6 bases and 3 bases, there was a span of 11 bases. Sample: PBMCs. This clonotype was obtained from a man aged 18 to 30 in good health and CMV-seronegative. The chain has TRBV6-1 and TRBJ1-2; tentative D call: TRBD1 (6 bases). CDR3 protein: CASRRQADYGYTF. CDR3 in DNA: TGTGCCAGCAGGCGACAGGCCGACTATGGCTACACCTTC.